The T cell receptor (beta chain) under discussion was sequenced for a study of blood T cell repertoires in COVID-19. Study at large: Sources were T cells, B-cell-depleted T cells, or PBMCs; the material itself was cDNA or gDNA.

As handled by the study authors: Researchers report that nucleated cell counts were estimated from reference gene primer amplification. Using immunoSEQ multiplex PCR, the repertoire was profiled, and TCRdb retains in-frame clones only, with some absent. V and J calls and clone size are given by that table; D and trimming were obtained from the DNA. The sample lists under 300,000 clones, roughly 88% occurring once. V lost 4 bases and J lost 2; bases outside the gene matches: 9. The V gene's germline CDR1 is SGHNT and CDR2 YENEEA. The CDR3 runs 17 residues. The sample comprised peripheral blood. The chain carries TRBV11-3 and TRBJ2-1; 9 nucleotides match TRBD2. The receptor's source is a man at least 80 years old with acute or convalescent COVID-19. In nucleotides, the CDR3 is TGTGCCAGCAGCTACGGAAGGACTAGCGTTCCCTACAATGAGCAGTTCTTC. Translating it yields CASSYGRTSVPYNEQFF.